The clone carrying this TCR beta chain was recorded once. The data were taken from a study of blood T cell repertoires in COVID-19. Study-level information: The origin of the acute and convalescent COVID-19 samples was the United States, Italy and Spain. T cells, B-cell-depleted T cells, or PBMCs supplied cDNA or gDNA.

Per the original methods: The assay estimated nucleated cells by amplifying reference gene primers. Measured with immunoSEQ multiplex PCR; TCRdb has only the in-frame clones, and not every one. That table supplies the V and J calls and clone size; D and trimming were determined from the DNA. The table shows roughly 16,000 clones, with about 87% occurring only once. The germline CDR1 and CDR2 sequences are SGHAT and FQDESV (reference sequence). The V segment lost 4 bases and the J segment 5 bases; nucleotides outside the gene matches: 9. There are 15 residues in the CDR3. The sequence was collected from a human donor in a cohort sampled during active COVID-19. The genes are TRBV11-1 and TRBJ2-5, with TRBD2 matching over 8 bases. Sequenced: peripheral blood. As DNA, the CDR3 is TGTGCCAGCAGCTCACCTCGGGGGGGCCGGGAGACCCAGTACTTC. It codes for CASSSPRGGRETQYF.